The clone carrying this TCR beta chain was counted only a few times. Its antigen remains unidentified. This sample is part of a study of Graves' ophthalmopathy and Graves' hyperthyroidism. The study, taken as a whole, reports: The model predicted progression of ophthalmopathy with a sensitivity of about 68%, and its specificity was about 73%.

RNA transcripts yielded amplified TCR beta CDR3 regions. RT-PCR with HTBI primers came first, then second-round multiplex PCR. TCRdb reprocessed the multiplex PCR reads with MiXCR, giving one entry per CDR3 protein. The table records 350,000 to 400,000 distinct CDR3 sequences, roughly 15% of them present only once. This sequence was found in a woman aged 18 to 35 with stable Graves' hyperthyroidism. The sequencing sample was made of peripheral blood.

CDR3 protein: CASPENGDRGKTEAFF. The DNA of the CDR3 is TGTGCCAGCCCGGAAAATGGAGACAGGGGGAAAACTGAAGCTTTCTTT. The chain couples TRBV6-1 to TRBJ1-1, with TRBD1 identical over 9 bases. The CDR3 covers 16 residues. Germline trimming cut 8 bases from V and 5 bases from J; bases unmatched to any gene: 15. Germline V gene lookup returns CDR1 MNHNS and CDR2 SASEGT.